The 26 T cell receptor beta chains below all came from one sample that was sequenced in a study of T cells in Graves' hyperthyroidism and ophthalmopathy. Amplified regions were TCR beta CDR3 sequences from RNA transcripts. An initial round of RT-PCR targeting the TCR CDR3 relied on the HTBI primer set. TCRdb redid the calling of the multiplex PCR reads with MiXCR, one entry per CDR3 protein. The sample has about 410,000 distinct CDR3 sequences; roughly 14% are singletons. Sequences were obtained from blood. These TCRs come from a man in his late teens or twenties with Graves' ophthalmopathy.

This clonotype was observed at least ten times. The chain uses TRBV5-1 and TRBJ1-1, with 7 bases aligning to TRBD1. The CDR3 covers 14 residues. The V gene's germline CDR1 is SGHRS and CDR2 YFSETQ. Germline trimming cut 4 bases from V and 3 bases from J; bases unmatched to any gene: 6. The DNA for the CDR3 is TGCGCCAGCAGCGCTCAGGGGGTGGACACTGAAGCTTTCTTT. It translates to CASSAQGVDTEAFF.

The V call is TRBV25-1, the J call TRBJ1-2; maybe TRBD1 (5 bases). The CDR3 sequence is 14 residues long. Germline V gene sequence: CDR1 MGHDK, CDR2 SYGVNS. The ends were cut back, 4 bases at V and 3 bases at J, with 12 bases in the middle. CDR3 sequence reads: CASSGSGTYYGYTF. Written as DNA, the CDR3 is TGTGCCAGCAGTGGATCCGGGACCTACTATGGCTACACCTTC.

This clonotype was seen ten or more times. The chain joins TRBV3-1 to TRBJ1-1, with 7 bases fitting TRBD1. The J segment lost 4 bases and the V segment lost 4 bases, leaving 9 bases of the junction unmatched. CDR1 is LGHDT and CDR2 is YNNKEL in the germline V gene (reference sequence). The CDR3 contains 15 residues. The CDR3 here is CASSRNRGLSTEAFF. The CDR3 DNA follows: TGTGCCAGCAGCCGTAACAGGGGCTTGAGCACTGAAGCTTTCTTT. The whole variable domain, remainder taken from reference TRBV3-1 and TRBJ1-1, is DTAVSQTPKYLVTQMGNDKSIKCEQNLGHDTMYWYKQDSKKFLKIMFSYNNKELIINETVPNRFSPKSPDKAHLNLHINSLELGDSAVYFCASSRNRGLSTEAFFGQGTRLTVV.

CDR3 region: CASSQGQYYEQYF. The CDR3 nucleotides read TGTGCCAGCAGTCAAGGACAGTACTACGAGCAGTACTTC. This chain uses TRBV27 with TRBJ2-7, with D possibly TRBD1 on 6 matching bases. Germline values: CDR1 MNHEY, CDR2 SMNVEV (reference sequence). This CDR3 is built from 13 residues. Trimming shortened V by 5 bases and J by 3 bases, and 11 bases separated the two germline ends.

The chain uses TRBV7-4 and TRBJ2-7, with D unclear. This CDR3 is built from 17 residues. V lost 5 bases, J lost 0 bases, and 20 bases lay in between. The germline gives CDR1 SGHVT, CDR2 SQSDAQ. This CDR3 reads CASSPTPTLLLSYEQYF. The CDR3 bases are TGTGCCAGCAGCCCCACTCCGACTCTCCTACTCTCCTACGAGCAGTACTTC.

DNA of the CDR3: TGTGCCAGCAGTCCTAAACCAGGGGCGATCGAGCAGTACTTC. It translates to CASSPKPGAIEQYF. The gene calls are TRBV6-1 and TRBJ2-7; D is perhaps TRBD1 (6 bases). Trimming removed 5 bases from V and 6 bases from J, with 17 bases in between. The CDR3 extends over 14 amino acids. The V gene's germline CDR1 is MNHNS and CDR2 SASEGT.

Ten or more counts support this clonotype. The V and J genes are TRBV12-3 or TRBV12-4 and TRBJ2-7, with 8 bases fitting TRBD2. CDR3 size: 13 residues. Unmatched junction bases numbered 5, after V lost 8 bases and J lost 2 bases. The chain's CDR3 is CASLPGGAYEQYF. The CDR3 DNA follows: TGTGCCAGCCTTCCCGGGGGGGCCTACGAGCAGTACTTC.

The chain has TRBV29-1 and TRBJ1-3; no clear D. Trimming removed 4 bases from V and 0 bases from J, with 7 bases in between. The CDR3 has 13 residues. Per the germline V gene, CDR1 is SQVTM and CDR2 is ANQGSEA. DNA for the CDR3: TGCAGCGTTGGCCAGTTCTCTGGAAACACCATATATTTT. Its protein product is CSVGQFSGNTIYF.

V and J are TRBV30 and TRBJ1-5; 9 bases are a match to TRBD1. V was clipped by 5 bases and J by 4 bases; unmatched bases: 9. Germline CDR1 reads GTSNPN; CDR2 reads SVGIG (reference sequence). The CDR3 has 15 residues. DNA for the CDR3: TGTGCCTGGGGCCGGGGACAGGGTATGAATCAGCCCCAGCATTTT. It translates to CAWGRGQGMNQPQHF.

This clonotype occurred many times. The chain links TRBV20-1 to TRBJ2-5; 7 bases align to TRBD2. Losses at the gene ends were 3 bases for V and 5 bases for J; bases not matched to a gene: 9. The CDR3 has 14 residues. CDR1 and CDR2 (germline): DFQATT, SNEGSKA (reference sequence). CDR3 nucleotide sequence: TGCAGTGCTAGTCCGGGAGGAGCTCTGGAGACCCAGTACTTC. It yields the protein CSASPGGALETQYF.

A note on this clonotype: The junction shows a germline mismatch at one end, possibly a read error. V gene TRBV7-4 combines with J gene TRBJ1-2; no clear D. Germline V gene data show CDR1 as SGHVT and CDR2 as SQSDAQ. The CDR3 contains 14 residues. The CDR3: CASGLPGRFGGYTF. In DNA form, the CDR3 reads TGTGCCAGCGGCTTACCTGGGAGATTTGGTGGCTACACCTTC.

The chain has TRBV7-9 and TRBJ1-1, with TRBD1 matching 7 bases. CDR3 length: 15 amino acids. The germline gives CDR1 SEHNR, CDR2 FQNEAQ (reference sequence). V shed 5 bases, J shed 10 bases, and the junction held 16 bases outside the gene matches. Here the CDR3 reads CASSPGAPGGPAAFF. DNA for the CDR3: TGTGCCAGCAGCCCAGGGGCCCCAGGGGGGCCCGCAGCTTTCTTT.

On this clonotype itself: This could be a read error, since a much larger clone is one nucleotide away. The genes are TRBV7-3 and TRBJ2-2; 8 bases agree with TRBD2. J gave up 3 bases and V 8 bases, and 11 bases lay outside the gene matches. Germline-derived CDR1 and CDR2 are SGHTA and FQGTGA. CDR3 length: 16 amino acids. The CDR3: CASGLFAGGDTGELFF. In nucleotides, the CDR3 is TGTGCCAGCGGCCTCTTCGCGGGAGGAGACACCGGGGAGCTGTTTTTT. Full variable domain (remainder filled in from reference TRBV7-3 and TRBJ2-2): GAGVSQTPSNKVTEKGKYVELRCDPISGHTALYWYRQSLGQGPEFLIYFQGTGAADDSGLPNDRFFAVRPEGSVSTLKIQRTERGDSAVYLCASGLFAGGDTGELFFGEGSRLTVL.

This clonotype was counted ten times or more. V usage is TRBV6-1 and J usage is TRBJ2-7; no firm D call. V lost 10 bases and J 1 base, leaving 11 bases between the germline ends. This CDR3 contains 12 residues. CDR1 is MNHNS and CDR2 is SASEGT in the germline V gene. CDR3 loop: CAILGVSYEQYF. As DNA, the CDR3 is TGTGCCATCCTCGGTGTTTCCTACGAGCAGTACTTC.

In its sample, this clonotype was seen many times. V usage is TRBV11-3 and J usage is TRBJ2-1; 10 bases fit TRBD2. CDR1 and CDR2 from the germline V gene are SGHNT and YENEEA. This CDR3 has 14 amino acids. Germline trimming cut 1 base from V and 12 bases from J; bases unmatched to any gene: 6. This chain's CDR3 is CASSLGSSGSGQFF. CDR3 nucleotides: TGTGCCAGCAGCTTAGGCTCTAGCGGGAGTGGGCAGTTCTTC.

The chain is built from TRBV29-1 and TRBJ1-4; tentative D call: TRBD1 (6 bases). The CDR3 covers 13 residues. CDR1 SQVTM and CDR2 ANQGSEA come from the germline V gene. V was cut by 6 bases and J by 3 bases, with 11 bases left in between. The CDR3 loop is CSVRGVSNEKLFF. CDR3 nucleotides: TGCAGCGTGAGGGGGGTTTCTAATGAAAAACTGTTTTTT.

This clonotype has ten or more counts. This sequence joins TRBV11-1 and TRBJ1-2; D is perhaps TRBD1 (6 bases). Germline V CDR1 and CDR2: SGHAT, FQDESV (reference sequence). V gave up 2 bases and J gave up 7 bases, with 14 bases separating them. The CDR3 length is 14 residues. CDR3 sequence: CASSLSDRSSGYTF. In nucleotides, the CDR3 is TGTGCCAGCAGCTTATCGGACAGAAGTAGTGGCTACACCTTC. Combining the CDR3 with reference TRBV11-1 and TRBJ1-2 gives the whole variable domain EAEVAQSPRYKITEKSQAVAFWCDPISGHATLYWYRQILGQGPELLVQFQDESVVDDSQLPKDRFSAERLKGVDSTLKIQPAELGDSAMYLCASSLSDRSSGYTFGSGTRLTVV.

This clonotype was picked up many times. The J gene is TRBJ2-4, the V gene TRBV5-1; possible D gene TRBD2, 5 bases. The CDR3 runs to 14 residues. CDR1 and CDR2 from the germline V gene are SGHRS and YFSETQ. Trimming shortened V by 2 bases and J by 9 bases, and 15 bases separated the two germline ends. The CDR3 sequence: CASSFREVSPIQYF. CDR3 coding DNA: TGCGCCAGCAGCTTCCGGGAAGTTAGCCCCATTCAGTACTTC.

The sample holds many counts of this clonotype. The chain joins TRBV12-3 or TRBV12-4 to TRBJ1-2; 8 positions match TRBD1. The CDR3 runs to 13 residues. After removal of 6 bases from V and 7 bases from J, the junction contained 7 bases not matched to a gene. The CDR3 sequence: CASRTSDRVGYTF. The CDR3 nucleotides are TGTGCCAGCAGAACGTCGGACAGGGTTGGCTACACCTTC.

The chain recombines TRBV19 with TRBJ2-2; D call uncertain. The CDR3 consists of 15 residues. The germline CDR1 and CDR2 sequences are LNHDA and SQIVND (reference sequence). V gave up 4 bases and J gave up 0 bases, with 9 bases separating them. The CDR3 loop is CASSRLAANTGELFF. DNA for the CDR3: TGTGCCAGTAGTAGGTTGGCAGCGAACACCGGGGAGCTGTTTTTT.

In this sample, this clonotype turned up many times. This chain links TRBV7-9 with TRBJ1-1, with D perhaps matching TRBD1 (5 bases). Germline values: CDR1 SEHNR, CDR2 FQNEAQ (reference sequence). Trimming removed 5 bases from V and 8 bases from J, with 12 bases in between. This CDR3 has 12 amino acids. The CDR3 here is CASSPQGGEAFF. CDR3 DNA: TGTGCCAGCAGCCCCCAGGGAGGAGAAGCTTTCTTT.

This clonotype has a handful of counts. The V gene is TRBV20-1, the J gene TRBJ1-1; TRBD1 is a possible D gene (6 bases). CDR3 length equals 12 residues. The germline V and J ends were trimmed by 5 bases and 0 bases, with 7 bases remaining between them. Germline V CDR1 and CDR2: DFQATT, SNEGSKA (reference sequence). CDR3 sequence: CSAEGVNTEAFF. The CDR3 DNA sequence: TGCAGTGCTGAGGGGGTGAACACTGAAGCTTTCTTT.

The chain recombines TRBV10-3 with TRBJ2-2; the match to TRBD2 covers 10 bases. The trim removed 0 bases at V and 5 bases at J, leaving 3 bases unmatched. The CDR3 has 16 residues. Per the germline V gene, CDR1 is ENHRY and CDR2 is SYGVKD. This CDR3 reads CAISESWTSGTGELFF. The DNA of the CDR3 is TGTGCCATCAGTGAGTCTTGGACTAGCGGTACCGGGGAGCTGTTTTTT.

This clonotype was observed at least ten times. This chain uses TRBV3-1 with TRBJ1-5; possible D gene TRBD1, 5 bases. The CDR3 runs to 15 residues. Germline V gene sequence: CDR1 LGHDT, CDR2 YNNKEL (reference sequence). Trimming stripped 5 bases from V and 6 bases from J, with 17 bases between. CDR3 region: CASSEVPGPSQPQHF. CDR3 DNA sequence: TGTGCCAGCAGCGAGGTTCCAGGGCCAAGTCAGCCCCAGCATTTT.

CDR3 residues: CASSISGGPYEQYF. CDR3 nucleotide sequence: TGTGCCAGTAGTATTAGCGGGGGGCCTTACGAGCAGTACTTC. This chain connects TRBV19 to TRBJ2-7, with 10 bases identical to TRBD2. The ends lost 3 bases at V and 4 bases at J; junction bases unmatched: 3. Germline V gene data show CDR1 as LNHDA and CDR2 as SQIVND (reference sequence). The length of the CDR3 is 14 residues.

This clonotype was detected only a few times. The CDR3 DNA follows: TGTGCCAGCAGTTTACGAGGGGTTGGAAACACCATATATTTT. This codes for CASSLRGVGNTIYF. The V call is TRBV28, the J call TRBJ1-3; perhaps TRBD1 as D (5 bases). In germline, CDR1 is MDHEN, CDR2 SYDVKM. With 2 bases removed from V and 3 bases from J, the gap between germline ends came to 8 bases. This CDR3 region has 14 residues.